The present entry profiles one T cell receptor (beta chain) with its context. This record comes from a study of blood T cell repertoires in COVID-19. Across the study: Whether acute or convalescent, the COVID-19 samples came from the United States, Italy and Spain.

Assay used: immunoSEQ multiplex PCR; TCRdb lists only in-frame clones, some missing. This sample has hundreds of thousands of clones, with around 86% found just once. Germline-derived CDR1 and CDR2 are MNHNS and SASEGT. V lost 6 bases to trimming and J lost 6 bases; unmatched junction nucleotides: 8. The CDR3 has 14 residues. This TCR was recovered from a man in his fifties or sixties with acute or convalescent COVID-19. The sequencing input was peripheral blood. J is TRBJ2-3 and V is TRBV6-1; 8 bases fit TRBD1. CDR3 DNA: TGTGCCAGCAGGGCCGAAACAGGGGGGGATACGCAGTATTTT. This translates into CASRAETGGDTQYF.